The 7 T cell receptor beta chains below come from one sample, sequenced in a study of blood T cell repertoires in COVID-19. Assay used: immunoSEQ multiplex PCR; TCRdb lists only in-frame clones, some missing. The sample gives tens of thousands of clones, approximately 80% of which show up once; 15% to 20% is in the top ten. The sample consisted of peripheral blood. The receptors derive from an elderly woman with acute or convalescent COVID-19.

The chain is built from TRBV4-1 and TRBJ2-2; 8 bases agree with TRBD1. The V and J ends lost 3 bases and 7 bases, in that order; junction bases with no gene match: 13. CDR1 and CDR2 (germline): MGHRA, YSYEKL. This CDR3 comprises 17 residues. The CDR3 sequence is CASSHGRGRGVSGELFF. The CDR3 region has the DNA TGCGCCAGCAGCCATGGCAGGGGGCGAGGAGTCAGCGGGGAGCTGTTTTTT.

The chain carries TRBV19 and TRBJ1-6; D uncertain. Trimming removed 3 bases from V and 8 bases from J, with 11 bases in between. The CDR3 has 14 residues. Germline CDR1 LNHDA, CDR2 SQIVND (reference sequence). CDR3 in DNA: TGTGCCAGTAGTATGACCAAAGGAGATTCACCCCTCCACTTT. Protein product: CASSMTKGDSPLHF.

This clone has just a few counts. The chain couples TRBV7-9 to TRBJ2-2; 7 bases map to TRBD2. Germline CDR1 and CDR2: SEHNR and FQNEAQ (reference sequence). Trimming cost V 4 bases and J 4 bases; bases outside gene matches: 6. This CDR3 has 15 residues. The CDR3: CASSSTSQSTGELFF. In DNA form, the CDR3 reads TGTGCCAGCAGCTCGACTAGCCAGAGCACCGGGGAGCTGTTTTTT.

This clone was recorded only once. The V gene is TRBV27, the J gene TRBJ2-1, with 12 bases matching TRBD2. From germline, CDR1 is MNHEY and CDR2 SMNVEV (reference sequence). The CDR3 loop spans 17 amino acids. V shed 5 bases, J shed 1 base, and the junction held 6 bases outside the gene matches. For the CDR3, the DNA is TGTGCCAGCAGTCCCTCAGGACTAGCGGGGTCCTACAATGAGCAGTTCTTC. Its protein product is CASSPSGLAGSYNEQFF.

Comment on this clone: The junction departs from germline at one end; a sequencing error may be responsible. CDR3 residues: CASTPSRRDRVNTGELFF. CDR3 bases: TGTGCCAGCACACCAAGTCGCCGGGACAGGGTGAACACCGGGGAGCTGTTTTTT. The genes are TRBV18 and TRBJ2-2, with TRBD1 matching over 9 bases. The CDR3 is made up of 18 amino acids. The germline V gene has CDR1 KGHSH and CDR2 LQKENI.

The chain has TRBV9 and TRBJ1-2, with D tentatively TRBD1 (5 bases). This CDR3 has 14 amino acids. Germline loops: CDR1 SGDLS, CDR2 YYNGEE. V was shortened by 3 bases and J by 4 bases, with 13 bases between the two germline ends. CDR3 DNA: TGTGCCAGCAGCGGACCGACAGAGACCTATGGCTACACCTTC. Translated, it gives CASSGPTETYGYTF. Drawing the rest from reference TRBV9 and TRBJ1-2, the complete variable domain is DSGVTQTPKHLITATGQRVTLRCSPRSGDLSVYWYQQSLDQGLQFLIQYYNGEERAKGNILERFSAQQFPDLHSELNLSSLELGDSALYFCASSGPTETYGYTFGSGTRLTVV.

J is TRBJ2-3 and V is TRBV27, with D uncertain. Per germline, CDR1 MNHEY and CDR2 SMNVEV (reference sequence). V was shortened by 5 bases and J by 4 bases, with 10 bases between the two germline ends. The CDR3 has 13 residues. The DNA for the CDR3 is TGTGCCAGCAGTCTTACTGTAGCAGATACGCAGTATTTT. It specifies CASSLTVADTQYF.